These T cell receptor beta chains were read from a single sample in a study of cytomegalovirus exposure and HLA in healthy donors. Data came from immunoSEQ multiplex PCR; TCRdb stores just in-frame clones and leaves some out. The data show roughly 160,000 clones, approximately 90% seen once. The sequenced sample consisted of PBMCs. Receptors were obtained from a woman in her twenties or thirties in good health and CMV-seronegative. The CDR3 runs from the conserved cysteine through the conserved F or W. Fields, in order: CDR3 protein, J gene, V gene.

cdr3_aa: CASSFPGQLNTEAFF; j_call: TRBJ1-1; v_call: TRBV6-6
cdr3_aa: CASSESESGTGGEDGYTF; j_call: TRBJ1-2; v_call: TRBV10-2
cdr3_aa: CASSGGAPYGYTF; j_call: TRBJ1-2; v_call: TRBV9
cdr3_aa: CASSSAGLYGYTF; j_call: TRBJ1-2; v_call: TRBV7-2
cdr3_aa: CASSWLAGPYEQYF; j_call: TRBJ2-7; v_call: TRBV27
cdr3_aa: CASSAAGTSYEQYF; j_call: TRBJ2-7; v_call: TRBV19
cdr3_aa: CSSLGGSGEQYF; j_call: TRBJ2-7; v_call: TRBV29-1
cdr3_aa: CAWSEQGPIYF; j_call: TRBJ1-3; v_call: TRBV30
cdr3_aa: CASSPTGGLGTEAFF; j_call: TRBJ1-1; v_call: TRBV5-6
cdr3_aa: CASSARAGGLSETQYF; j_call: TRBJ2-5; v_call: TRBV9
cdr3_aa: CASSLTGTSSYEQYF; j_call: TRBJ2-7; v_call: TRBV7-3
cdr3_aa: CASSPTVSSGAFF; j_call: TRBJ1-1; v_call: TRBV9
cdr3_aa: CASSYSGQSEKLFF; j_call: TRBJ1-4; v_call: TRBV6-5
cdr3_aa: CASSSSGGQEVDYGYTF; j_call: TRBJ1-2; v_call: TRBV11-2
cdr3_aa: CASSQRTGNKETQYF; j_call: TRBJ2-5; v_call: TRBV18
cdr3_aa: CASSPPSGGAKRPEQYF; j_call: TRBJ2-7; v_call: TRBV7-2
cdr3_aa: CASNPSGGLGEQYF; j_call: TRBJ2-7; v_call: TRBV2
cdr3_aa: CASSDDRTGAEGHGYTF; j_call: TRBJ1-2; v_call: TRBV7-9
cdr3_aa: CAITPDSSYEQYF; j_call: TRBJ2-7; v_call: TRBV10-3
cdr3_aa: CASRKRDREGYEQYF; j_call: TRBJ2-7; v_call: TRBV27
cdr3_aa: CASSQDSQGTDTQYF; j_call: TRBJ2-3; v_call: TRBV4-3
cdr3_aa: CASSFRRTGTEQYF; j_call: TRBJ2-7; v_call: TRBV5-4
cdr3_aa: CAWRTNIGRGNTEAFF; j_call: TRBJ1-1; v_call: TRBV30
cdr3_aa: CASKGSGGAGTGELFF; j_call: TRBJ2-2; v_call: TRBV6-6
cdr3_aa: CASSPQGGNTEAFF; j_call: TRBJ1-1; v_call: TRBV9
cdr3_aa: CASSLFQGGNQPQHF; j_call: TRBJ1-5; v_call: TRBV7-2
cdr3_aa: CASSEGRGVRSTDTQYF; j_call: TRBJ2-3; v_call: TRBV2
cdr3_aa: CASTGGQSSYNSPLHF; j_call: TRBJ1-6; v_call: TRBV7-2